The source of this TCR beta chain is a study of T cells in pancreatic ductal adenocarcinoma. Points from the study as a whole: Blood had more productive templates and 8 to 9.5-fold more unique clonotypes than tumor. This surgical cohort overrepresents the minority presenting with early-stage disease. Tumors hold more CD45RO+ effector T cells, which may bias toward lower diversity.

Selected pancreatic ductal adenocarcinoma patients had undergone surgery without neoadjuvant therapy. Germline CDR1 is SGHVS and CDR2 is FNYEAQ. Trimming stripped 1 base from V and 0 bases from J, with 11 bases between. The CDR3 length is 16 residues. Measured with immunoSEQ multiplex PCR; TCRdb has only the in-frame clones, and not every one. The data contain over 85,000 clones, 90% to 95% of them singletons. A note on this clone: Its antigen remains unidentified.

The chain carries TRBV7-6 and TRBJ2-3; possibly TRBD1 for D (5 bases). The receptor's source is a human donor with pancreatic ductal adenocarcinoma. Sequencing input: PBMCs. For the CDR3, the DNA is TGTGCCAGCAGCTTAGGTGGGGCAGGTAGCACAGATACGCAGTATTTT. Protein: CASSLGGAGSTDTQYF.